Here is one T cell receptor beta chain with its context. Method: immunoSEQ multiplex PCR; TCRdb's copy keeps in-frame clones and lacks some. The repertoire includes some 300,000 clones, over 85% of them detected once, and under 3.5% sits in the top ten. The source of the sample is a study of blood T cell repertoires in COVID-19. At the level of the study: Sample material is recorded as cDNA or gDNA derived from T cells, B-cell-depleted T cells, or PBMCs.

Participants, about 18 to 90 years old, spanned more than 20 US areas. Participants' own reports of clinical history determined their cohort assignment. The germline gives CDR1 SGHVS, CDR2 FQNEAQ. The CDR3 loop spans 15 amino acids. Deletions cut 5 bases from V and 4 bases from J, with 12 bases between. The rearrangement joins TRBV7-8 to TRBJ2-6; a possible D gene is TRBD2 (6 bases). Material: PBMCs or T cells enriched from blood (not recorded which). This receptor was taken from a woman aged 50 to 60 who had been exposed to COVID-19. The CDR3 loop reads CASSPGGSGANVLTF. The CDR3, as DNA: TGTGCCAGCAGCCCCGGGGGTTCAGGGGCCAACGTCCTGACTTTC.